This TCR beta chain was captured by sequencing in a study of CD8 T cell repertoires and HIV-1 epitope variants. CDR3 size: 12 residues. Germline loops: CDR1 SEHNR, CDR2 FQNEAQ (reference sequence). Trimming cost V 2 bases and J 6 bases, with 8 bases left between them. Libraries were prepared by immunoSEQ multiplex PCR; TCRdb keeps only in-frame clonotypes and omits some of them. The table shows approximately 5,700 clones, with approximately 61% occurring only once. By proportion, this clone is large. Its specificity is not known. Sequenced material: cultured CD8+ T cells derived from PBMCs. The source of this sequence is a male donor with HIV. The chain links TRBV7-9 to TRBJ2-7, with D maybe TRBD2 (6 bases). The CDR3 spells CASSLRAGEQYF. Written as DNA, the CDR3 is TGTGCCAGCAGCTTACGAGCGGGCGAGCAGTACTTC.